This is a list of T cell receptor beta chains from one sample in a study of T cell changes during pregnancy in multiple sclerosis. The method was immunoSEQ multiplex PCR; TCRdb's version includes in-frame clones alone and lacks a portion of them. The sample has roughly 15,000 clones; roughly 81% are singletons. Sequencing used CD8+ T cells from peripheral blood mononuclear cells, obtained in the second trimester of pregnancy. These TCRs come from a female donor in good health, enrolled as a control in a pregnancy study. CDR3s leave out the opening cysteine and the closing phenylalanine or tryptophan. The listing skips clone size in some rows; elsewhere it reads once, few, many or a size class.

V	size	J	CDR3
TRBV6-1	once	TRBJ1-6	ASSEAGTGVSPLH
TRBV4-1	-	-	ASSPNHLSYEQY
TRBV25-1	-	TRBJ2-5	ASSVLGQEQETQY
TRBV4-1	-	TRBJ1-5	ASSLKGGNQPQH
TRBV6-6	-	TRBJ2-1	ASTGRVGPNDEQF
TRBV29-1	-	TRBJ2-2	SVEVGAGGELF
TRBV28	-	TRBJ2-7	ASSSTRQGPTYEQY
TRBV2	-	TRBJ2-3	ASEGLAGGDTQY
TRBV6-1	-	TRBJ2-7	ASSDGLAGLEQY
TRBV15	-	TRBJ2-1	ATSVYRDMANNEQF
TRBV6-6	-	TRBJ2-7	ASSYESSYEQY
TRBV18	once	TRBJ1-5	ASSQLNSNQPQH
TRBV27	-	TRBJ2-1	ASSGQGSYNEQF
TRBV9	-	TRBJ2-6	ASSAPGQGGSGANVLT
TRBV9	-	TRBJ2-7	ASSPLAGENYEQY
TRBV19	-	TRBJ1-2	ASSINRGAGYT
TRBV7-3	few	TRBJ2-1	ASSWNRYISYNEQF
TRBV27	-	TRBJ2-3	ASSLSNWGGLLDTQY
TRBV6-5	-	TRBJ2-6	ASSYSGSGANVLT
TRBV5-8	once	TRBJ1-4	ASSFRELGEATGF
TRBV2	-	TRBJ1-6	ASPGEERAGYSPLH
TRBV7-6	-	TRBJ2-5	ASSLAYQEETQY
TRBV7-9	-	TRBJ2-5	ASSLMGRQY
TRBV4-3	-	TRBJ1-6	ASSQDRGQDSPLH
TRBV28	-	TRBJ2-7	ASSLGTSEFGRD
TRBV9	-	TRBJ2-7	ASSVAWDSSYEQY